These 2 T cell receptor beta chains originate from one sample sequenced in a study of post-analysis software for immune sequencing data. Whole-study results and caveats: Five or six TRBV segments were more frequent in patients than controls; TRBV5-6, TRBV5-1 and TRBV20-1 belonged to this group.

Incorporated into the TCR beta cDNA libraries were unique molecular identifiers, which served to reduce PCR and sequencing biases. TCRdb re-analysed the PCR reads in MiXCR, keeping a single row per CDR3 protein. The sample includes roughly 730,000 distinct CDR3 sequences, around 27% of them seen just once. No antigen has been identified for these receptors. Sequencing was performed on blood. These receptors originate from a girl between 5 and 17 years old with multiple sclerosis.

This clonotype was counted ten times or more. The rearrangement joins TRBV12-3 or TRBV12-4 to TRBJ2-2; D is unclear. This CDR3 has 12 residues. Trimming pared 6 bases from V and 1 base from J, leaving 3 bases between. DNA of the CDR3: TGTGCCAGCAGCCAGAACACCGGGGAGCTGTTTTTT. This sequence encodes CASSQNTGELFF.

This chain joins TRBV28 and TRBJ1-4; perhaps TRBD1 as D (5 bases). Per the germline V gene, CDR1 is MDHEN and CDR2 is SYDVKM. V was cut by 5 bases and J by 11 bases, with 15 bases left in between. This CDR3 contains 13 residues. CDR3 amino acids: CASSPTGTSKLFF. CDR3 nucleotides: TGTGCCAGCAGTCCTACCGGGACCTCCAAACTGTTTTTT. The whole variable domain, filled in from reference TRBV28 and TRBJ1-4, reads DVKVTQSSRYLVKRTGEKVFLECVQDMDHENMFWYRQDPGLGLRLIYFSYDVKMKEKGDIPEGYSVSREKKERFSLILESASTNQTSMYLCASSPTGTSKLFFGSGTQLSVL.